The clone carrying this T cell receptor (beta chain) was picked up many times. Its target is not known. This entry is derived from a study of CD8+CD57+ T cells in acquired aplastic anemia. Study information: Quantities of DNA derived from sorted CD4+ and CD8+ cells averaged 3.2 ug.

The study's findings and limits: Overlap between patients and controls comprised twenty-nine CD8+ CDR3 sequences.

Germline V gene sequence: CDR1 DFQATT, CDR2 SNEGSKA (reference sequence). Trimming at V came to 0 bases and at J to 0 bases, leaving 9 bases not matched to a gene. CDR3 length: 17 residues. CDR3 and TCR beta VDJ profiling relied on genomic DNA as the template. TCRdb reprocessed the reads via MiXCR and lists one record per CDR3 protein. The table has 200,000 or so distinct CDR3 sequences, 50% to 75% seen once. The origin of this receptor is a human donor with severe aplastic anemia or a healthy control (not recorded which). Sequenced sample: sorted CD4+, CD8+, or CD8+CD57+ T cells (not recorded which) from PBMCs. The chain joins TRBV20-1 to TRBJ2-3; TRBD1 matches 7 bases. Here the CDR3 reads CSARDGQAHRSTDTQYF. CDR3 DNA: TGCAGTGCTAGAGATGGACAGGCCCACCGGAGCACAGATACGCAGTATTTT.